This T cell receptor beta chain is drawn from a study of long-term antiretroviral therapy in people with HIV. About the study: Collection dates of the earliest samples fall about a decade before the 2015 immediate-ART recommendation.

A note on this clone: Antigen unknown.

V lost 4 bases and J lost 8; bases outside the gene matches: 7. Looked up from germline, CDR1 is SGHTA and CDR2 is FQGNSA. The CDR3 consists of 15 residues. Whole-study findings and limits: Clones that had undergone expansion before ART dominated the repertoire at all time points.

Sequencing used immunoSEQ v3.0 at survey level. This table comes from immunoSEQ multiplex PCR, and its TCRdb copy is limited to in-frame clones, with some not included. The sample has around 21,000 clones; approximately 80% are singletons. Cryopreserved PBMC, at roughly 1-10 million per sample, were present before DNA extraction. The TCR sequence derives from a woman aged 45 to 65 with HIV. This chain connects TRBV7-2 to TRBJ1-3, with 11 bases identical to TRBD1. Sequencing was performed on unsorted PBMCs, taken 1.9 years after starting antiretroviral therapy. The CDR3 coding sequence is TGTGCCAGCAGCTCTTGGACAGGGGGCAGGGACACCATATATTTT. The encoded protein is CASSSWTGGRDTIYF.